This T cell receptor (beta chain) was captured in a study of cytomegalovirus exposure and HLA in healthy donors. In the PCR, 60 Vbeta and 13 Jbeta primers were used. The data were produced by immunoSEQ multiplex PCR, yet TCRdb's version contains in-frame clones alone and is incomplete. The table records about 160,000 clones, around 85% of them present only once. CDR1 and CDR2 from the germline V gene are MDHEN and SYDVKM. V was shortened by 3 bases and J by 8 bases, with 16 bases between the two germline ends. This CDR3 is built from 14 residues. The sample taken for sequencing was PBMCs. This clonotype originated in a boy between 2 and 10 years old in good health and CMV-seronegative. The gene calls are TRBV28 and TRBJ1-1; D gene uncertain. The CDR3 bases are TGTGCCAGCAGTTTTGAGGGTTTCTTATCGGAAGCTTTCTTT. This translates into CASSFEGFLSEAFF.